The clone carrying this T cell receptor beta chain was seen only a few times. Its antigen remains unidentified. The CDR3 sequence is 19 residues long. The germline V gene has CDR1 MGHRA and CDR2 YSYEKL. Trimming cost V 4 bases and J 11 bases; bases outside gene matches: 27. The data derive from a study of post-analysis software for immune sequencing data. Across the whole study: Patients with relapsing-remitting, secondary progressive and progressive-relapsing multiple sclerosis courses were all represented. Study-wide results and caveats: The study found TRBV5-6, TRBV5-1 and TRBV20-1 among five TRBV segments more frequent in patients than controls. Compared with controls, patients showed significantly lower normalized Chao1 diversity.

Libraries were made from TCR beta cDNA, and they carried unique molecular identifiers. There were about 0.85 to 11 million T cells, and about half a million cDNA molecules came from them. TCRdb itself ran the PCR reads through MiXCR, one entry per CDR3 protein. The sample has 650,000 to 850,000 distinct CDR3 sequences, around 50% seen once. Sequences were obtained from blood. The sequence was collected from a girl between 5 and 17 years old with multiple sclerosis. The V call is TRBV4-1, the J call TRBJ2-5; TRBD1 aligns across 8 bases. CDR3 in amino acids: CASSLSPQGAVSWTQEQYF. CDR3 nucleotides: TGCGCCAGCAGCCTCAGCCCCCAGGGGGCGGTATCCTGGACGCAGGAGCAGTACTTC.